Reported below is one T cell receptor beta chain. This sample stems from a study of blood T cell repertoires in COVID-19. For the study at large: The United States, Italy and Spain supplied acute and convalescent COVID-19 samples. The analysed material was cDNA or gDNA that came from T cells, B-cell-depleted T cells, or PBMCs.

Original handling: Reference gene primer amplification gave estimated nucleated cell counts. Generated by immunoSEQ multiplex PCR, the TCRdb table keeps only in-frame clones and is missing some. The DNA gave D and trimming, while V, J and clone size come from that table. The table lists about 170,000 clones, around four fifths of them singletons, with 2.5% to 3.5% in the top ten. This clonotype originated in a woman in her sixties with acute or convalescent COVID-19. Sequencing was carried out using peripheral blood.

As DNA, the CDR3 is TGTGCCAGCAGCTCTCCAGGGAGGGAAGCTAATGAAAAACTGTTTTTT. Translated, it gives CASSSPGREANEKLFF. The J gene is TRBJ1-4, the V gene TRBV5-5; TRBD1 might be the D (5 bases). CDR3 length equals 16 residues. The germline gives CDR1 SGHKS, CDR2 YYEKEE (reference sequence). V was trimmed by 3 bases and J by 3 bases, leaving 15 bases between them.